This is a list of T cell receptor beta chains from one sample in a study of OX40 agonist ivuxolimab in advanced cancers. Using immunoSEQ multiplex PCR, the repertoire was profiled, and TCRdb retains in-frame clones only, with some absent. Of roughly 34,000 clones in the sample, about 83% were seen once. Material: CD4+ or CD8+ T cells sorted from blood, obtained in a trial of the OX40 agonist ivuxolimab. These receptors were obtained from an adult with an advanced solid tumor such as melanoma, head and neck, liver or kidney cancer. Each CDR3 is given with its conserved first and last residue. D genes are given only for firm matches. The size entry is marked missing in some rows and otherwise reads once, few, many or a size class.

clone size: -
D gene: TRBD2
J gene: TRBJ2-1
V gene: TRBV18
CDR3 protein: CASSPSGTYNEQFF
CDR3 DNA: TGTGCCAGCTCACCTAGCGGGACCTACAATGAGCAGTTCTTC

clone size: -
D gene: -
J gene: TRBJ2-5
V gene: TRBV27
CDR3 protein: CASTPRHPTRQETQYF
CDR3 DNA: TGTGCCAGCACCCCTCGGCACCCCACCCGCCAAGAGACCCAGTACTTC

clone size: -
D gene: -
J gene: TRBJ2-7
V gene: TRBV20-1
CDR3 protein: CSAPGPYEQYF
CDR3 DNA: TGCAGTGCTCCGGGACCTTACGAGCAGTACTTC

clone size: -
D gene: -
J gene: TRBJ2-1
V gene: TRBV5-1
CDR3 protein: CASSLATPSSYNEQFF
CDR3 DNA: TGCGCCAGCAGCTTGGCCACTCCCAGCTCCTACAATGAGCAGTTCTTC

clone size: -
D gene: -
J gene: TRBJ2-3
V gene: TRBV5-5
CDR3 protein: CASSGGTLTDTQYF
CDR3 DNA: TGTGCCAGCAGCGGGGGTACCCTCACAGATACGCAGTATTTT

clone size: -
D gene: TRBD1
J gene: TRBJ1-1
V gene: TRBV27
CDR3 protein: CASSLRGQGNTEAFF
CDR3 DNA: TGTGCCAGCAGTCTACGGGGACAGGGGAACACTGAAGCTTTCTTT

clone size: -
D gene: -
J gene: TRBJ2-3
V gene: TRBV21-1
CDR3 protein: CASAPLKTSTDTQYF
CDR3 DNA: TGTGCCAGCGCCCCCCTGAAAACTAGCACAGATACGCAGTATTTT

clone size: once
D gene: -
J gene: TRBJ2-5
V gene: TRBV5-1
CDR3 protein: CASSKEDGQETQYF
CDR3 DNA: TGCGCCAGCTCAAAAGAGGACGGACAAGAGACCCAGTACTTC

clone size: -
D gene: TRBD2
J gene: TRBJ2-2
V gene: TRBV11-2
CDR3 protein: CASSPPQAGGPGELFF
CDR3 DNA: TGTGCCAGCAGCCCACCCCAAGCGGGAGGGCCCGGGGAGCTGTTTTTT

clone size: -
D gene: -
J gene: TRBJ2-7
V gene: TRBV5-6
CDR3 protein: CASSPMVFGGGYSYEQYF
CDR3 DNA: TGTGCCAGCAGCCCCATGGTCTTTGGCGGGGGCTACTCCTACGAGCAGTACTTC

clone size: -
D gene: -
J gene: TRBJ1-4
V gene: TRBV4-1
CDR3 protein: CASSQVGARGEKLFF
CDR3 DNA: TGCGCCAGCAGCCAGGTCGGGGCTCGGGGTGAAAAACTGTTTTTT

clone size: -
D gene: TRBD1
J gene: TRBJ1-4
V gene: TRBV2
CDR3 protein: CASSAGVGQGWEKLFF
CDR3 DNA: TGTGCCAGCAGCGCTGGAGTGGGACAGGGTTGGGAAAAACTGTTTTTT

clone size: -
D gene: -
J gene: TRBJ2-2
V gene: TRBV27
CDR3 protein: CASKPVSGVPGELFF
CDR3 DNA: TGTGCCAGCAAACCGGTTTCGGGAGTTCCCGGGGAGCTGTTTTTT

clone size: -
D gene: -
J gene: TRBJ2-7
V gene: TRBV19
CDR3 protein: CASSIQGRGSYEQYF
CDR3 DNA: TGTGCCAGTAGTATACAGGGTAGGGGATCCTACGAGCAGTACTTC

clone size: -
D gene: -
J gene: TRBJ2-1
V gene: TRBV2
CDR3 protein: CASKGGKRNEQFF
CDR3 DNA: TGTGCCAGCAAGGGCGGGAAAAGGAATGAGCAGTTCTTC

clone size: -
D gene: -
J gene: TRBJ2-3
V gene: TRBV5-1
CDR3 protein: CASSSLADTQYF
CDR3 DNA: TGCGCCAGCAGCTCCCTGGCAGATACGCAGTATTTT

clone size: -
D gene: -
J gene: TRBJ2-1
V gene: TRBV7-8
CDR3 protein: CASSPELVLEQFF
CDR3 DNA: TGTGCCAGCAGCCCCGAACTAGTTCTTGAGCAGTTCTTC

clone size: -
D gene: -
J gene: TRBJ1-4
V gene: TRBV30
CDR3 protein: CAWSDRFNEKLFF
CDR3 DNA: TGTGCCTGGAGTGACAGATTTAATGAAAAACTGTTTTTT

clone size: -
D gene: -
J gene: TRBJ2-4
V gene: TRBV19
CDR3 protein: CASSITTGLLAKNIQYF
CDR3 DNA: TGTGCCAGTAGTATCACGACAGGTTTATTAGCCAAAAACATTCAGTACTTC

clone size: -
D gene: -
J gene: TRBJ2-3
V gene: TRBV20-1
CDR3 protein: CSASRTDTQYF
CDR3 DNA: TGCAGTGCGAGCAGGACAGATACGCAGTATTTT

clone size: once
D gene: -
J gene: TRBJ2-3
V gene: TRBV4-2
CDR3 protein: CASSPTDRTDTQYF
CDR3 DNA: TGTGCCAGCAGCCCTACGGACAGAACAGATACGCAGTATTTT

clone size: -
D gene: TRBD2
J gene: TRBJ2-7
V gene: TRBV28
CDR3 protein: CASGRSTGGESGYF
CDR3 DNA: TGTGCCAGCGGACGATCGACGGGAGGAGAGAGCGGCTACTTC

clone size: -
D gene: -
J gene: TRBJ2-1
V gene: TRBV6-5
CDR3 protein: CASSYSRGAYNEQFF
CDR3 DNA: TGTGCCAGCAGTTACTCAAGGGGAGCTTACAATGAGCAGTTCTTC

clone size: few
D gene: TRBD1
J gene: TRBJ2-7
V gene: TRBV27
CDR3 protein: CASTYVGWGTGVYEQYF
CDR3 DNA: TGTGCCAGCACCTACGTAGGTTGGGGGACAGGGGTTTACGAGCAGTACTTC

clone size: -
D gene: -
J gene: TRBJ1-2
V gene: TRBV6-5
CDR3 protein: CASSLDSPYGYTF
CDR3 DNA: TGTGCCAGCAGTTTGGACAGTCCCTATGGCTACACCTTC

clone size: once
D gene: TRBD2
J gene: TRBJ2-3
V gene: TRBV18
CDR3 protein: CASSPPGGADTQYF
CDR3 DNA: TGTGCCAGCTCACCACCGGGGGGGGCAGATACGCAGTATTTT

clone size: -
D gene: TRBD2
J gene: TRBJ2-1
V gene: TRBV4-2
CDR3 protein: CASSQDQASGKGEQFF
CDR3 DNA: TGTGCCAGCAGCCAAGATCAGGCTAGCGGGAAGGGTGAGCAGTTCTTC

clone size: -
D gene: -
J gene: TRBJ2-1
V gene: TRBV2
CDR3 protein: CASRINTGNEQFF
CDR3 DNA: TGTGCCAGCAGGATTAATACGGGGAATGAGCAGTTCTTC

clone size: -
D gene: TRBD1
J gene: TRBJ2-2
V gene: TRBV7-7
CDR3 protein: CASSQGQGNTGELFF
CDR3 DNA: TGTGCCAGCAGTCAGGGACAGGGAAACACCGGGGAGCTGTTTTTT

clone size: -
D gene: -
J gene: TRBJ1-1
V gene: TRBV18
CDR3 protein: CASSPNNLNTEAFF
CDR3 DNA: TGTGCCAGCTCACCGAACAACCTGAACACTGAAGCTTTCTTT

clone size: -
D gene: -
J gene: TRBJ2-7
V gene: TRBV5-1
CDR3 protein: CARNVGGPTYEQYF
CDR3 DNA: TGCGCCAGGAACGTTGGGGGCCCCACCTACGAGCAGTACTTC

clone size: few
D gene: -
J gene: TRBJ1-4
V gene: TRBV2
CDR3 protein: CASSGPGANEKLFF
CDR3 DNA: TGTGCCAGCAGTGGGCCGGGGGCGAATGAAAAACTGTTTTTT

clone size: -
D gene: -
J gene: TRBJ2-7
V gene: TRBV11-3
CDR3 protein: CASSRTRIGEQYF
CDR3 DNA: TGTGCCAGCAGCCGGACCCGGATAGGCGAGCAGTACTTC

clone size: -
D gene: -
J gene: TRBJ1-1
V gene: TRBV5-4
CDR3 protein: CASHENTEAFF
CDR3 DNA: TGTGCCAGCCACGAGAACACTGAAGCTTTCTTT

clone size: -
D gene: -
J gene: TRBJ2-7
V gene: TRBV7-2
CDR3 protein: CASSPNRERLREQYF
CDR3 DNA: TGTGCCAGCAGCCCCAACAGGGAGCGGCTACGGGAGCAGTACTTC

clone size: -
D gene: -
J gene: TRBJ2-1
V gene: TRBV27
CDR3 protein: CASSAGSNEQFF
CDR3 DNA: TGTGCCAGCTCTGCCGGGTCCAATGAGCAGTTCTTC

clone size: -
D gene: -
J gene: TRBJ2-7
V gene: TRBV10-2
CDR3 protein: CASSESTAGEGNEQYF
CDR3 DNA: TGCGCCAGCAGTGAGTCCACGGCAGGGGAAGGTAACGAGCAGTACTTC

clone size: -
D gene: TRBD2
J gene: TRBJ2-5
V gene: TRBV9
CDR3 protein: CASSAGLAKQETQYF
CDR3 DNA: TGTGCCAGCAGCGCGGGACTAGCGAAACAAGAGACCCAGTACTTC

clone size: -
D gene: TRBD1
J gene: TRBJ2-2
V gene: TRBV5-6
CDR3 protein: CASSWRDRATGELFF
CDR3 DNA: TGTGCCAGCAGCTGGAGGGACAGGGCCACCGGGGAGCTGTTTTTT

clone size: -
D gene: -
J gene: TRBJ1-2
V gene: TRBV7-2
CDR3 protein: CASSFSQNGYTF
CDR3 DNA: TGTGCCAGCAGCTTCTCCCAGAATGGCTACACCTTC